Listed here are 24 T cell receptor beta chains from one sample, sequenced in a study of T cell changes during pregnancy in multiple sclerosis. Data came from immunoSEQ multiplex PCR; TCRdb stores just in-frame clones and leaves some out. This table holds over 25,000 clones, about nine tenths found once. The sample was CD8+ T cells from peripheral blood mononuclear cells, taken in the second trimester of pregnancy. These receptors were collected from a female donor in good health, enrolled as a control in a pregnancy study.

The chain combines TRBV27 with TRBJ1-4, with D possibly being TRBD1 (5 bases). This CDR3 region has 14 residues. CDR1 and CDR2 from the germline V gene are MNHEY and SMNVEV (reference sequence). The V end was cut by 2 bases, the J end by 4 bases, with 8 bases between. The CDR3 sequence is CASSLQGDNEKLFF. CDR3 DNA: TGTGCCAGCAGTTTACAGGGCGATAATGAAAAACTGTTTTTT.

The V gene is TRBV27, the J gene TRBJ2-7, with 10 bases that match TRBD1. V lost 5 bases and J lost 1; bases outside the gene matches: 8. The germline V gene has CDR1 MNHEY and CDR2 SMNVEV (reference sequence). The CDR3 is 16 amino acids. As DNA, the CDR3 is TGTGCCAGCAGTAAAAGGATGGGACAGGGGTCCTACGAGCAGTACTTC. Its translation: CASSKRMGQGSYEQYF.

The chain combines TRBV27 with TRBJ1-4, with a weak D call TRBD1 (6 bases). Germline CDR1 is MNHEY and CDR2 is SMNVEV (reference sequence). CDR3 length: 17 residues. Trimming removed 3 bases from V and 5 bases from J, with 19 bases in between. The chain's CDR3 is CASSFGALGQTNEKLFF. CDR3 in DNA: TGTGCCAGCAGTTTCGGTGCGTTAGGACAGACAAATGAAAAACTGTTTTTT.

This chain connects TRBV25-1 to TRBJ2-2; TRBD2 is a possible D gene (6 bases). CDR3 length equals 15 residues. The V gene lost 1 base and the J gene lost 7 bases, with 13 bases spanning the gap. The germline V gene has CDR1 MGHDK and CDR2 SYGVNS. CDR3 amino acids: CASSESGTESGELFF. CDR3 in DNA: TGTGCCAGCAGTGAATCGGGGACTGAGAGCGGGGAGCTGTTTTTT.

This chain connects TRBV2 to TRBJ2-7; TRBD2 is a possible D gene (7 bases). CDR3 size: 11 residues. The germline V gene has CDR1 SNHLY and CDR2 FYNNEI. Trimming took off 6 bases at V and 5 bases at J, with 8 bases between the two ends. The CDR3 is CASRGGHEQYF. DNA of the CDR3: TGTGCCAGCAGGGGGGGGCACGAGCAGTACTTC.

The chain is built from TRBV13 and TRBJ1-1, with 8 bases identical to TRBD1. V was pared by 3 bases and J by 1 base, with 4 bases of the junction left unmatched. CDR1 and CDR2 (germline): PRHDT, FYEKMQ (reference sequence). This CDR3 spans 15 amino acids. This chain's CDR3 is CASSFSGQGNTEAFF. CDR3 nucleotide sequence: TGTGCCAGCAGCTTTAGTGGACAGGGGAACACTGAAGCTTTCTTT.

The chain is built from TRBV6-6 and TRBJ1-5; maybe TRBD1 (5 bases). The CDR3 consists of 12 residues. CDR1 is MNHNY and CDR2 is SVGAGI in the germline V gene (reference sequence). V dropped 2 bases and J dropped 6 bases, with 5 bases sitting between them. CDR3 DNA sequence: TGTGCCAGCAGTTACCAGGGTCAGCCCCAGCATTTT. It is translated as CASSYQGQPQHF.

The chain uses TRBV29-1 and TRBJ1-2, with no clear D. Germline V lookup: CDR1 SQVTM, CDR2 ANQGSEA. This CDR3 is 17 amino acids long. V was clipped by 3 bases and J by 6 bases, with 26 bases between them. The CDR3 here is CSVDFGLAVGSVHGYTF. CDR3 coding DNA: TGCAGCGTTGACTTCGGGTTGGCAGTTGGTTCGGTCCATGGCTACACCTTC.

The chain couples TRBV11-3 to TRBJ2-3; 11 nucleotides line up with TRBD2. Trimming cost V 1 base and J 2 bases; bases outside gene matches: 8. This CDR3 contains 18 residues. Germline CDR1 SGHNT, CDR2 YENEEA. The CDR3 DNA follows: TGTGCCAGCAGCTTAGGAGGCCTAGCGGGGGGATTCACAGATACGCAGTATTTT. It yields the protein CASSLGGLAGGFTDTQYF.

This chain links TRBV5-6 with TRBJ2-2; D may be TRBD2 (5 bases). CDR1 is SGHDT and CDR2 is YYEEEE in the germline V gene. V was trimmed by 2 bases and J by 0 bases, leaving 11 bases between them. The CDR3 is 16 amino acids. The CDR3 reads CASSFLGIANTGELFF. Written as DNA, the CDR3 is TGTGCCAGCAGCTTCCTCGGGATCGCGAACACCGGGGAGCTGTTTTTT.

The chain recombines TRBV9 with TRBJ1-1; 8 positions agree with TRBD1. CDR1 and CDR2 from the germline V gene are SGDLS and YYNGEE. The V segment lost 1 base and the J segment 1 base; nucleotides outside the gene matches: 21. The CDR3 has 21 residues. CDR3 DNA: TGTGCCAGCAGCGTAAGTAACAGGACAGGGAATTTTGGGTATCCGAACACTGAAGCTTTCTTT. Protein product: CASSVSNRTGNFGYPNTEAFF.

This clone was counted a few times. The chain employs TRBV19 and TRBJ2-1; TRBD2 is a possible D gene (5 bases). CDR1 is LNHDA, CDR2 SQIVND, per germline (reference sequence). The length of the CDR3 is 15 residues. Between the trimmed V and J ends, which lost 3 bases and 2 bases, there was a span of 11 bases. CDR3: CASSMEESPYNEQFF. The CDR3 region has the DNA TGTGCCAGTAGTATGGAGGAGAGTCCCTACAATGAGCAGTTCTTC.

The chain links TRBV18 to TRBJ2-5; 9 nucleotides line up with TRBD2. The J segment lost 4 bases and the V segment lost 2 bases, leaving 8 bases of the junction unmatched. CDR3 size: 16 residues. Germline V lookup: CDR1 KGHSH, CDR2 LQKENI. The CDR3 DNA is TGTGCCAGCTCACCAGATAGCGGGGGCCGACTAGAGACCCAGTACTTC. It codes for CASSPDSGGRLETQYF.

V is TRBV9 and J is TRBJ1-4; 8 positions agree with TRBD1. Germline CDR1 SGDLS, CDR2 YYNGEE. V lost 3 bases to trimming and J lost 0 bases; unmatched junction nucleotides: 7. The CDR3 extends over 17 amino acids. CDR3 DNA sequence: TGTGCCAGCAGCGCGGACAGGGACGCTGCAACTAATGAAAAACTGTTTTTT. This encodes CASSADRDAATNEKLFF.

The chain uses TRBV27 and TRBJ1-4; D possibly corresponds to TRBD1 (5 bases). This CDR3 is built from 15 residues. V was pared by 5 bases and J by 3 bases, with 13 bases between. CDR1 is MNHEY and CDR2 is SMNVEV in the germline V gene (reference sequence). The CDR3 nucleotides read TGTGCCAGCAGTCCTCAGGGCTTTGCTAATGAAAAACTGTTTTTT. This sequence encodes CASSPQGFANEKLFF.

The rearrangement joins TRBV25-1 to TRBJ2-7; 11 bases fit TRBD2. Germline lookup yields CDR1 MGHDK and CDR2 SYGVNS. Trimming at V came to 1 base and at J to 2 bases, leaving 7 bases not matched to a gene. There are 17 residues in the CDR3. The chain's CDR3 is CASSESRVAGGAYEQYF. The CDR3 DNA reads as TGTGCCAGCAGTGAATCCCGAGTAGCGGGGGGGGCCTACGAGCAGTACTTC.

The J gene is TRBJ1-1, the V gene TRBV19; D perhaps matches TRBD1 (6 bases). The germline V gene encodes CDR1 LNHDA and CDR2 SQIVND (reference sequence). The CDR3 totals 13 residues. V was shortened by 5 bases and J by 2 bases, with 9 bases between the two germline ends. This CDR3 reads CASSGQPNTEAFF. The CDR3 DNA follows: TGTGCCAGTAGTGGACAGCCAAACACTGAAGCTTTCTTT.

The chain carries TRBV5-6 and TRBJ1-1; D ambiguous. Between the trimmed V and J ends, which lost 0 bases and 0 bases, there was a span of 9 bases. In germline, CDR1 is SGHDT, CDR2 YYEEEE. The CDR3 is 15 residues long. The CDR3 bases are TGTGCCAGCAGCTTGGGATCCAGGATGAACACTGAAGCTTTCTTT. Translating gives CASSLGSRMNTEAFF. The whole variable domain, remainder taken from reference TRBV5-6 and TRBJ1-1, is DAGVTQSPTHLIKTRGQQVTLRCSPKSGHDTVSWYQQALGQGPQFIFQYYEEEERQRGNFPDRFSGHQFPNYSSELNVNALLLGDSALYLCASSLGSRMNTEAFFGQGTRLTVV.

This clone showed up just once. The chain joins TRBV27 to TRBJ1-5; D may be TRBD1 (6 bases). V was shortened by 7 bases and J by 0 bases, with 13 bases between the two germline ends. CDR1 is MNHEY, CDR2 SMNVEV, per germline (reference sequence). CDR3 length: 15 residues. CDR3 sequence (DNA): TGTGCCAGCACGCCCGGACAGAGTAGCAATCAGCCCCAGCATTTT. As protein: CASTPGQSSNQPQHF.

The rearrangement uses TRBV27 and TRBJ2-2; D is unclear. Germline CDR1 reads MNHEY; CDR2 reads SMNVEV (reference sequence). This CDR3 has 16 residues. Trimming took 3 bases from V and 2 from J, leaving 13 bases between them. This CDR3 reads CASSFLLADNTGELFF. CDR3 DNA: TGTGCCAGCAGTTTTTTATTAGCAGATAACACCGGGGAGCTGTTTTTT.

The gene calls are TRBV4-1 and TRBJ2-1; D unresolved. Germline V gene lookup returns CDR1 MGHRA and CDR2 YSYEKL. V lost 0 bases and J 0 bases, leaving 9 bases between the germline ends. The CDR3 has 16 amino acids. This chain's CDR3 is CASSQDFSGSYNEQFF. The DNA for the CDR3 is TGCGCCAGCAGCCAAGATTTCTCCGGCTCCTACAATGAGCAGTTCTTC.

This chain joins TRBV30 and TRBJ1-5; 7 nucleotides line up with TRBD1. The germline V gene has CDR1 GTSNPN and CDR2 SVGIG (reference sequence). J gave up 3 bases and V 6 bases, and 11 bases lay outside the gene matches. This CDR3 region has 15 residues. The CDR3 coding sequence is TGTGCCTGTACACAGAAGACAGGGCCCAATCAGCCCCAGCATTTT. Protein: CACTQKTGPNQPQHF.

The V call is TRBV4-1, the J call TRBJ2-7; the match to TRBD1 covers 10 bases. With 3 bases clipped from V and 0 bases from J, the junction kept 5 bases outside the gene matches. CDR3 length: 16 residues. CDR1 and CDR2 (germline): MGHRA, YSYEKL. CDR3 loop: CASSQNGQGGSYEQYF. For the CDR3, the DNA is TGCGCCAGCAGCCAGAATGGACAGGGGGGCTCCTACGAGCAGTACTTC.

The chain carries TRBV9 and TRBJ1-1, with 10 bases matching TRBD1. V shed 4 bases and J 7 bases; nucleotides not matched to a gene: 7. CDR3 length: 14 residues. CDR1 SGDLS and CDR2 YYNGEE come from the germline V gene. CDR3 DNA sequence: TGTGCCAGCAGCCCATCCGGGACAGGGGTTGAAGCTTTCTTT. This codes for CASSPSGTGVEAFF.